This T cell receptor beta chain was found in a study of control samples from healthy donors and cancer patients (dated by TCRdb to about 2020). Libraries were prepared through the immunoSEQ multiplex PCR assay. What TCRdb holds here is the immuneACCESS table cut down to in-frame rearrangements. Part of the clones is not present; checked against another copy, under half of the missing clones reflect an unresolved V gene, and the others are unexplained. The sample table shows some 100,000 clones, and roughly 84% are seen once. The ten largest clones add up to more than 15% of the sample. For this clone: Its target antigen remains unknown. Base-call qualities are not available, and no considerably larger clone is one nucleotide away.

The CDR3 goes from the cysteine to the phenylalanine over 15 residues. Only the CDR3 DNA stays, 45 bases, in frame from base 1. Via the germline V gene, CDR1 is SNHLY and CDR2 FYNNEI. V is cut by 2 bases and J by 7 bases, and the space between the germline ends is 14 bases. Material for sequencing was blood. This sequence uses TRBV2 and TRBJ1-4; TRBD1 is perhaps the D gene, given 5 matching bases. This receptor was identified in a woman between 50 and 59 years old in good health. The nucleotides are TGTGCCAGCAGTGAAAATCAGGGAATAAGTGAAAAACTGTTTTTT. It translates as CASSENQGISEKLFF.